Reported below is one T cell receptor (beta chain). Its antigen is currently unknown. These data are taken from a study of cytomegalovirus exposure and HLA in healthy donors. Whole-study results and caveats: Per published accounts, TCR beta sequences correctly predicted the HLA-A and HLA-B alleles of most subjects. A prior analysis recorded that most TCR beta V segments were productive about 90% or about 30% of the time.

The germline V gene encodes CDR1 KGHSH and CDR2 LQKENI. Trimming removed 1 base from V and 4 bases from J, with 11 bases in between. The CDR3 has 15 amino acids. The PCR was carried out with 60 Vbeta primers and 13 Jbeta primers. Assay: immunoSEQ multiplex PCR; the TCRdb copy retains only in-frame clones and omits some. The data hold approximately 120,000 clones, with 70% to 80% observed a single time. Regarding donors, all were healthy bone marrow donors. The TCR sequence derives from a man in his forties in good health and CMV-seronegative. The J gene is TRBJ2-1, the V gene TRBV18; weak D call: TRBD1 (5 bases). Sequencing was done on a sample of PBMCs. The CDR3 coding sequence is TGTGCCAGCTCACCACAGGGGCACCTTTACAATGAGCAGTTCTTC. It codes for CASSPQGHLYNEQFF.